This record covers a single T cell receptor (beta chain). These data are taken from a study of blood T cell repertoires in COVID-19. Across the whole study: The study drew acute and convalescent COVID-19 samples from the United States, Italy and Spain. T cells, B-cell-depleted T cells, or PBMCs supplied cDNA or gDNA.

The CDR3 is 15 amino acids. V lost 1 base, J lost 6 bases, and 13 bases lay in between. Germline CDR1 KGHSH, CDR2 LQKENI. The authors' processing: Amplified reference gene primers provided the basis for estimating nucleated cell counts. Sequencing was performed with immunoSEQ multiplex PCR; in TCRdb, only in-frame clones are kept and a portion is missing. Clonal size and the V and J genes are those of that table, whereas D and trimming came from the DNA. The sample lists 40,000 to 45,000 clones; about nine tenths were seen once. V gene TRBV18 combines with J gene TRBJ2-1; a possible D gene is TRBD2 (5 bases). The sequenced material came from peripheral blood. The origin of this receptor is a man aged 50-60 years with active COVID-19. The CDR3: CASSPQRTHSNEQFF. The CDR3 DNA sequence: TGTGCCAGCTCACCACAGCGGACTCATAGCAATGAGCAGTTCTTC.